The source of this TCR beta chain is a study of shared clonotypes between healthy human individuals. The germline CDR1 and CDR2 sequences are SGHTA and FQGNSA. V was clipped by 0 bases and J by 2 bases, with 6 bases between them. The CDR3 contains 14 residues. The assay was run at deep level. Sequenced by immunoSEQ multiplex PCR; TCRdb stores in-frame clones only, minus some. The table has just over 2,000,000 clones, around 95% seen once. The chain couples TRBV7-2 to TRBJ2-3, with D hard to call. The material sequenced was naive CD4+ T cells sorted from blood. Stated subset: CD45RA+ positively selected. The clonotype was recovered from a young man in good health. CDR3 DNA: TGTGCCAGCAGCTTAGCGGGAAACACAGATACGCAGTATTTT. Protein: CASSLAGNTDTQYF.